These 9 T cell receptor beta chains were sequenced from one sample in a study of cytomegalovirus exposure and HLA in healthy donors. Primers: 60 Vbeta forward and 13 Jbeta reverse. Produced via immunoSEQ multiplex PCR; TCRdb's table is partial and in-frame only. The sample has 190,000 or so clones, roughly four fifths seen once; the top ten hold about a tenth. The sample was PBMCs. These TCRs come from a woman aged 45-65 years in good health and CMV-seropositive.

The V and J genes are TRBV6-6 and TRBJ2-5, with unresolved D. The V gene lost 5 bases and the J gene lost 5 bases, with 9 bases spanning the gap. CDR3 length: 12 residues. The V gene's germline CDR1 is MNHNY and CDR2 SVGAGI (reference sequence). The CDR3 spells CASSTQAETQYF. In DNA form, the CDR3 reads TGTGCCAGCAGTACTCAGGCGGAGACCCAGTACTTC.

This rearrangement joins TRBV27 to TRBJ1-2; a weak D match, TRBD1 (6 bases). V lost 5 bases and J lost 7, with 14 bases in between. Germline V gene lookup returns CDR1 MNHEY and CDR2 SMNVEV (reference sequence). CDR3 length equals 13 residues. CDR3 residues: CASSRPQGSGYTF. CDR3 bases: TGTGCCAGCAGTCGCCCACAGGGTTCTGGCTACACCTTC.

The chain employs TRBV7-2 and TRBJ2-1; 11 bases match TRBD2. CDR1 SGHTA and CDR2 FQGNSA come from the germline V gene. V dropped 7 bases and J dropped 7; count of bases not matched to a gene: 12. The CDR3 runs 16 residues. In DNA, the CDR3 is TGTGCCAGCACCCGTAGCGGGGGGGCCTTGTGGAATGAGCAGTTCTTC. This translates into CASTRSGGALWNEQFF. The full variable domain, completed using reference TRBV7-2 and TRBJ2-1, is GAGVSQSPSNKVTEKGKDVELRCDPISGHTALYWYRQSLGQGLEFLIYFQGNSAPDKSGLPSDRFSAERTGGSVSTLTIQRTQQEDSAVYLCASTRSGGALWNEQFFGPGTRLTVL.

This chain uses TRBV27 with TRBJ1-2; 9 bases are shared with TRBD1. The J segment lost 5 bases and the V segment lost 0 bases, leaving 1 base of the junction unmatched. The length of the CDR3 is 14 residues. The germline V gene encodes CDR1 MNHEY and CDR2 SMNVEV (reference sequence). This chain's CDR3 is CASSLSGTGYGYTF. In DNA form, the CDR3 reads TGTGCCAGCAGTTTATCCGGGACAGGGTATGGCTACACCTTC.

The V call is TRBV11-2, the J call TRBJ2-1, with 8 nucleotides matching TRBD2. Losses at the gene ends were 5 bases for V and 8 bases for J; bases not matched to a gene: 11. CDR1 is SGHAT, CDR2 FQNNGV, per germline. This CDR3 comprises 15 residues. The CDR3 sequence is CASSRLAGGGDEQFF. Written as DNA, the CDR3 is TGTGCCAGCAGCCGACTGGCGGGGGGAGGAGATGAGCAGTTCTTC.

This chain joins TRBV11-1 and TRBJ2-5; 7 bases match TRBD1. V lost 5 bases, J lost 2 bases, and 8 bases stayed unmatched. Germline assignment: CDR1 SGHAT and CDR2 FQDESV (reference sequence). This CDR3 region has 15 residues. The chain's CDR3 is CASSARDSYQETQYF. CDR3 DNA sequence: TGTGCCAGCAGCGCAAGGGACAGTTATCAAGAGACCCAGTACTTC.

V usage is TRBV28 and J usage is TRBJ1-5; weak D call: TRBD1 (5 bases). Deletions cut 4 bases from V and 0 bases from J, with 10 bases between. This CDR3 is 15 amino acids long. Germline V gene lookup returns CDR1 MDHEN and CDR2 SYDVKM. CDR3: CASSSPGNSNQPQHF. DNA for the CDR3: TGTGCCAGCAGTTCTCCAGGGAATAGCAATCAGCCCCAGCATTTT.

This chain links TRBV30 with TRBJ1-2, with D possibly being TRBD1 (6 bases). The germline V gene has CDR1 GTSNPN and CDR2 SVGIG (reference sequence). This CDR3 contains 17 residues. V gave up 2 bases and J gave up 8 bases, with 27 bases separating them. CDR3 nucleotides: TGTGCCTGGAGTTCGTTGATATTTTCACAGGGAGGGAACGGCTACACCTTC. Protein sequence: CAWSSLIFSQGGNGYTF.

The V and J genes are TRBV6-5 and TRBJ2-5, with TRBD1 identical over 7 bases. Germline loops: CDR1 MNHEY, CDR2 SVGAGI. The V and J ends lost 6 bases and 2 bases, in that order; junction bases with no gene match: 9. The CDR3 is made up of 15 amino acids. The CDR3 loop reads CASSRDPGQQETQYF. CDR3 DNA sequence: TGTGCCAGCAGCCGAGATCCGGGACAGCAAGAGACCCAGTACTTC.